This T cell receptor (beta chain) originates from a study of shared clonotypes between healthy human individuals. Study summary: The composition of the donors was a couple of women and a few men aged 18 to 49.

The protocol was immunoSEQ multiplex PCR, while the TCRdb copy is restricted to in-frame clones and leaves out a portion. The table shows under 2,500,000 clones, with under 97% occurring only once. In germline, CDR1 is MNHEY, CDR2 SMNVEV (reference sequence). The CDR3 spans 14 residues. V was clipped by 0 bases and J by 3 bases, with 9 bases between them. The sequenced sample was naive CD4+ T cells sorted from blood. Subset in this sample: CD45RA+ positively selected. This sequence originates from a man younger than 30 in good health. The rearrangement links TRBV27 to TRBJ2-7; D might be TRBD1 (6 bases). CDR3 DNA: TGTGCCAGCAGTTTATCAGGGGGTCTCTACGAGCAGTACTTC. Its protein is CASSLSGGLYEQYF.